This is a list of T cell receptor beta chains from one sample in a study of read filtering for tumor transcriptome and immune sequencing. In TCRdb, the reads were re-called with MiXCR into one record per CDR3 protein. The table lists under 150,000 distinct CDR3 sequences, approximately 13% of them singletons. Sequenced sample: a population of CD138-negative cells sorted from bone marrow. These TCRs come from a donor at least 40 years old with multiple myeloma. CDR3s include the opening cysteine and the closing phenylalanine or tryptophan. The D gene is left open where the match is weak. A row's size may be missing; if present it is once, few, many or a size class.

v_call,j_call,d_call,clone_size,cdr3_nt,cdr3_aa
TRBV20-1,TRBJ2-1,TRBD2,medium-sized,TGCAGTGCTAGGGGCGGGAGGTCCCCGGCAAATGAGCAGTTCTTC,CSARGGRSPANEQFF
TRBV19,TRBJ1-4,.,.,TGTGCCAGTAGTGGGGGGGGCAGGATAGACGCAACTAATGAAAAACTGTTTTTT,CASSGGGRIDATNEKLFF
TRBV24-1,TRBJ1-5,.,few,TGTGCCACCAGTACGAGGATCAATCAGCCCCAGCATTTT,CATSTRINQPQHF
TRBV5-1,TRBJ2-7,.,few,TGCGCCAGCAGCTTGGCCCAGCAATTTGACGAGCAGTACTTC,CASSLAQQFDEQYF
TRBV9,TRBJ2-1,.,many,TGTGCCAGCAGCGGATACGGTGAGCAGTTCTTC,CASSGYGEQFF
TRBV27,TRBJ2-1,.,many,TGTGCCACCGCCGGGACAAGCTACAATGAGCAGTTCTTC,CATAGTSYNEQFF
TRBV20-1,TRBJ2-1,TRBD2,many,TGCAGTGCAACGCCGGTTAGCGGGAGGACGAGGGACAATGAGCAGTTCTTC,CSATPVSGRTRDNEQFF
TRBV11-2,TRBJ2-5,TRBD1,many,TGTGCCAGCAGCTTAGTAGGGGGCATGGAAGAGACCCAGTACTTC,CASSLVGGMEETQYF
TRBV20-1,TRBJ2-1,.,many,TGCAGTGCTAGGCAACTTCTTGGCACCTACAATGAGCAGTTCTTC,CSARQLLGTYNEQFF
TRBV6-6,TRBJ2-5,.,few,TGTGCCAGCAGTTACAACATAGGAGAGACCCAGTACTTC,CASSYNIGETQYF
TRBV4-1,TRBJ1-1,.,few,TGCGCCAGCAGCCAATTTAGGAACACTGAAGCTTTCTTT,CASSQFRNTEAFF
TRBV6-2/TRBV6-3,TRBJ2-5,.,many,TGTGCCAGCAGCTACCTCCGGGAGACCCAGTACTTC,CASSYLRETQYF
TRBV30,TRBJ1-3,.,.,TGTGCCTCCCCACTTACAGCTCGTCCTGGAAACACCATATATTTT,CASPLTARPGNTIYF
TRBV3-1,TRBJ2-7,TRBD2,many,TGTGCCAGCAGCCAAGAAATGACTAGCGGGAGTTCCTACGAGCAGTACTTC,CASSQEMTSGSSYEQYF
TRBV6-1,TRBJ2-1,.,many,TGTGCCAGCACCCGGACCCTATACAATGAGCAGTTCTTC,CASTRTLYNEQFF
TRBV12-3/TRBV12-4,TRBJ2-3,.,few,TGTGCCAGCAGTTTCGGACTTTCTACGCAGTATTTT,CASSFGLSTQYF
TRBV7-3,TRBJ2-1,TRBD2,many,TGTGCCAGCAGCTCCCCGGGAGGCCCCTACAATGAGCAGTTCTTC,CASSSPGGPYNEQFF
TRBV12-3/TRBV12-4,TRBJ1-5,.,many,TGTGCCAGCAGTTTAGCGCTAGGGGGGAACGAGCCCCAGCATTTT,CASSLALGGNEPQHF
TRBV20-1,TRBJ2-7,.,many,TGCAGTGCTCGAGATGACGGGAAGTGGTACGAGCAGTACTTC,CSARDDGKWYEQYF
TRBV18,TRBJ1-5,.,many,TGTGCCAGCTCACCAATTGCTGAAATTCCGCCCCAGCATTTT,CASSPIAEIPPQHF
TRBV7-8,TRBJ2-1,TRBD2,many,TGTGCCAGCAGCTTAATAGCGGGAGGGCCAGGCAATGAGCAGTTCTTC,CASSLIAGGPGNEQFF
TRBV24-1,TRBJ2-3,.,.,TGTGCCACCATAGAGGGAGATACGCAGTATTTT,CATIEGDTQYF
TRBV29-1,TRBJ2-7,TRBD1,many,TGCAGCGTTGGGACAGGGACCAACGAGCAGTACTTC,CSVGTGTNEQYF